This T cell receptor (beta chain) was sequenced for a study of cytomegalovirus exposure and HLA in healthy donors. Study-wide findings and caveats: Among TCR beta chains of equal frequency, HLA-associated ones were more clonally expanded in a later analysis. Reportedly, HLA-A and HLA-B alleles of most subjects were accurately predicted from TCR beta.

As to this clone: Its antigen remains unidentified.

The PCR used 60 Vbeta and 13 Jbeta primers. Repertoires were generated with immunoSEQ multiplex PCR, while TCRdb's copy carries only in-frame clones and drops some. Of 170,000 or so clones in the sample, 70% to 90% were seen once. This clonotype originated in a girl aged 10 to 17 in good health and CMV-seropositive. Material: PBMCs.

As DNA, the CDR3 is TGTGCCAGCAAATACAGGGGATCGAGATACGAGCAGTACTTC. Protein: CASKYRGSRYEQYF. The V call is TRBV2, the J call TRBJ2-7; 7 nucleotides match TRBD1. The V segment lost 7 bases and the J segment 4 bases; nucleotides outside the gene matches: 10. Germline CDR1 reads SNHLY; CDR2 reads FYNNEI. This CDR3 region has 14 residues. The complete variable domain, with remaining parts taken from reference TRBV2 and TRBJ2-7, reads EPEVTQTPSHQVTQMGQEVILRCVPISNHLYFYWYRQILGQKVEFLVSFYNNEISEKSEIFDDQFSVERPDGSNFTLKIRSTKLEDSAMYFCASKYRGSRYEQYFGPGTRLTVT.